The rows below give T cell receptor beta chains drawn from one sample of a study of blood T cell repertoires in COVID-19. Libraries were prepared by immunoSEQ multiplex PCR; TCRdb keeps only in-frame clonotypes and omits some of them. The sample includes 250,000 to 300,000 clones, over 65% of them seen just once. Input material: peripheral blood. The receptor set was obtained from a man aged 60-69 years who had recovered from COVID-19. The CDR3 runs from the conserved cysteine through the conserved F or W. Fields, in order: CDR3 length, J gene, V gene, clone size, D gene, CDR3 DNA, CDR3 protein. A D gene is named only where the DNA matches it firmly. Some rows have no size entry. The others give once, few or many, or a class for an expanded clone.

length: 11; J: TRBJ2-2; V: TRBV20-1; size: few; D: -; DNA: TGCAGTGCCATTACTTGGGGGGAGCTGTTTTTT; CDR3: CSAITWGELFF
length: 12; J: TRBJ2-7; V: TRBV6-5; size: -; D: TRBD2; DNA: TGTGCCAGTAGCGGGAGTACGTACGAGCAGTACTTC; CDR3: CASSGSTYEQYF
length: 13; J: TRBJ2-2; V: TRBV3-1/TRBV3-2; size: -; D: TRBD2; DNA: TGTGCCAGCAGCAAAGCGGGAACCGGGGAGCTGTTTTTT; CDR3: CASSKAGTGELFF
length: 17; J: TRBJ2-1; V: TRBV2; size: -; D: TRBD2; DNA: TGTGCCAGCAGTGAACACAGTGGCCTAGCGGGATACAATGAGCAGTTCTTC; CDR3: CASSEHSGLAGYNEQFF
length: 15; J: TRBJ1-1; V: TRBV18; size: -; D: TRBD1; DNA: TGTGCCAGCTCACCACTTTTGCAGGGGGCCACTGAAGCTTTCTTT; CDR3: CASSPLLQGATEAFF
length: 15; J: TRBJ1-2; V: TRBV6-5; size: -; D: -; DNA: TGTGCCAGCAGTTACTCTCCAGTCGCCCTCTATGGCTACACCTTC; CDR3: CASSYSPVALYGYTF
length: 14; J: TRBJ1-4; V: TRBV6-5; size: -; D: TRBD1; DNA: TGTGCCAGCAGGGGACAGGTCAAGGAGGAAAAACTGTTTTTT; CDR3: CASRGQVKEEKLFF
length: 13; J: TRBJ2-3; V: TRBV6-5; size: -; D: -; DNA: TGTGCCAGCAGTTACACCGCTAAAGATACGCAGTATTTT; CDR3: CASSYTAKDTQYF
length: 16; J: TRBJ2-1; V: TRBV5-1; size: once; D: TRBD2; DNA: TGCGCCAGCAGCTTGGCAGGCGGGAGGGCCTACAATGAGCAGTTCTTC; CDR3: CASSLAGGRAYNEQFF
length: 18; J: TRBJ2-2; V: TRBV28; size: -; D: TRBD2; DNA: TGTGCCAGCAGACTCCCGAGCGGGGGCCTTCGGAACACCGGGGAGCTGTTTTTT; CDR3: CASRLPSGGLRNTGELFF
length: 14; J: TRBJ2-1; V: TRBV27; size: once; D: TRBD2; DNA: TGTGCCAGCAGTGGTAGCGGGAGGGCCGAGGCCAGGTTCTTC; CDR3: CASSGSGRAEARFF
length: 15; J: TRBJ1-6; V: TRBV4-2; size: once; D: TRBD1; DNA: TGTGCCAGCAGCCAGAAGGGACAGGTCGATTCACCCCTCCACTTT; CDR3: CASSQKGQVDSPLHF
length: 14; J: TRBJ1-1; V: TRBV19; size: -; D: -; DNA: TGTGCCAGCAACGACCAGGGCGCGAACACTGAAGCTTTCTTT; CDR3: CASNDQGANTEAFF
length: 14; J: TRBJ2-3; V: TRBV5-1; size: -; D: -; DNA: TGCGCCAGCAGCTCCCTAGCGAGCACAGATACGCAGTATTTT; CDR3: CASSSLASTDTQYF
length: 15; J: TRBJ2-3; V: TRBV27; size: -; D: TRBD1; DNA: TGTGCCAGCAGATTCAGGGGGCCCAGCACAGATACGCAGTATTTT; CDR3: CASRFRGPSTDTQYF
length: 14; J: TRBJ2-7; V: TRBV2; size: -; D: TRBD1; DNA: TGTGCCAGCAGGGGGACAGGGGGCTACTACGAGCAGTACTTC; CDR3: CASRGTGGYYEQYF
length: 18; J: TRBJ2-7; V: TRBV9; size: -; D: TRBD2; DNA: TGTGCCAGCAGCGTGGGACTAGCGGGAGGGCGAGCGCTCTACGAGCAGTACTTC; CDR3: CASSVGLAGGRALYEQYF
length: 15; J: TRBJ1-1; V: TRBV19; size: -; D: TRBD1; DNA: TGTGCCAGTAGTAAGCGGACAGGGGGCAACACTGAAGCTTTCTTT; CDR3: CASSKRTGGNTEAFF
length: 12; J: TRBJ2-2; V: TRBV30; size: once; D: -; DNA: TGTGCCTGGAGTCTCGTCACCGGGGAGCTGTTTTTT; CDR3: CAWSLVTGELFF
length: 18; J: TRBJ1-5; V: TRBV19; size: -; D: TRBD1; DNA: TGTGCCAGTAGTTCGCCGGGTCAGGGGACAGGGGGCAATCAGCCCCAGCATTTT; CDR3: CASSSPGQGTGGNQPQHF
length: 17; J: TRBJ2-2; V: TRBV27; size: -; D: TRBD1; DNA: TGTGCCAGCAGTTTGGCGAGGACAGGGGGTCGTACCGGGGAGCTGTTTTTT; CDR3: CASSLARTGGRTGELFF
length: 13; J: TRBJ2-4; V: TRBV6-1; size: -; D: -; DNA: TGTGCCAGCAGTGAACAAACAGGGACCAGTCAGTACTTC; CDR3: CASSEQTGTSQYF
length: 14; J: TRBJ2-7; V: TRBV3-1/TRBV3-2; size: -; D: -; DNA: TGTGCCAGCAGCCACCTACAGGGTTCCTACGAGCAGTACTTC; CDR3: CASSHLQGSYEQYF
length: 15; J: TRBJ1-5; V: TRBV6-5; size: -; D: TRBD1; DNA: TGTGCCAGCAGCCCCGGGACAGGGAGGTTTCAGCCCCAGCATTTT; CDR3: CASSPGTGRFQPQHF
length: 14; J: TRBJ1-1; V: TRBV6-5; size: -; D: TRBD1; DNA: TGTGCCAGCAGTTACTCGAGGGGGCACACTGAAGCTTTCTTT; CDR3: CASSYSRGHTEAFF
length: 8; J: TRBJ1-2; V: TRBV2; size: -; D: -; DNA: TGTGCTCTCCATGGCTACACCTTC; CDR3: CALHGYTF
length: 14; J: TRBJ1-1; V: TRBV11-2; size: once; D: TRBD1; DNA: TGTGCCAGCAGCAGAACCAGGGGGAGCACTGAAGCTTTCTTT; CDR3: CASSRTRGSTEAFF
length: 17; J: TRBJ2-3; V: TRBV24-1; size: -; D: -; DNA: TGTGCCACCAGTGATCCCAATACACAGGGGACTACAGATACGCAGTATTTT; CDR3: CATSDPNTQGTTDTQYF
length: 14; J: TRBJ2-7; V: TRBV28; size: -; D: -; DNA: TGTGCCAGCAGTGAAGCTCGTAAAGCGCGGGAGCAGTACTTC; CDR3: CASSEARKAREQYF
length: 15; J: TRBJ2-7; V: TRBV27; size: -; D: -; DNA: TGTGCCAGCAGTTGGGGGGGCCGAGTTGGCTACGAGCAGTACTTC; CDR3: CASSWGGRVGYEQYF
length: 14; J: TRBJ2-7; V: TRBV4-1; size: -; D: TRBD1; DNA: TGCGCCAGCAGCCAAGTCCGGGACAGGAGGGAGCAGTACTTC; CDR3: CASSQVRDRREQYF
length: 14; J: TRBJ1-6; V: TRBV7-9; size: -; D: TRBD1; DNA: TGTGCCAGCAGCTTCCTGGGACAGAATTCACCCCTCCACTTT; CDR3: CASSFLGQNSPLHF
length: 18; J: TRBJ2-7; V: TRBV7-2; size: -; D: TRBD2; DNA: TGTGCCAGCAGCCCGCGAGATGGGCTAGCGGTAAACTCCTACGAGCAGTACTTC; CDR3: CASSPRDGLAVNSYEQYF
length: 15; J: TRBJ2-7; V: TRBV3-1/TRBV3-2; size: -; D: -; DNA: TGTGCCAGCAGCCAATCAGGCATACGATCCTACGAGCAGTACTTC; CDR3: CASSQSGIRSYEQYF
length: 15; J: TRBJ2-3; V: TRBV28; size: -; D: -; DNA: TGTGCCAGCAGAACGTCCCAGATCGGGACAGATACGCAGTATTTT; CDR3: CASRTSQIGTDTQYF
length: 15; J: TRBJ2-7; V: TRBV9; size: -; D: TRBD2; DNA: TGTGCCAGCAGCGTAGGGAGTAGCGGGGGTTACGAGCAGTACTTC; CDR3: CASSVGSSGGYEQYF
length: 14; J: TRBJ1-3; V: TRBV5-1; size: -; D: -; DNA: TGCGCCAGCAGCTTAAGAGGGTCAGGAAACACCATATATTTT; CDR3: CASSLRGSGNTIYF